This entry lists 25 T cell receptor beta chains sequenced from one sample in a study of T cell responses to AZD1222 COVID-19 vaccine (dated by TCRdb to the early 2020s). Libraries came from the immunoSEQ multiplex PCR assay. Not all clones reach the TCRdb copy of this immuneACCESS table, which keeps in-frame sequences only. Checked studies attribute under half of the gap to unresolved V genes and leave the rest unexplained. For this sample there are about 130,000 clones; about 94% appear just once. The ten most abundant clones make up roughly 0.96% of the sample. The label giving this sample's time point can be read as: baseline before first vaccination. This specimen was peripheral blood, taken on day 0 of AZD1222 vaccination. These receptors were collected from an adult in good health.

This clone turned up a few times. The V and J genes are TRBV5-4 and TRBJ1-5; D is perhaps TRBD1 (6 bases). V was clipped by 0 bases and J by 7 bases, with 8 bases between them. The CDR3 runs 13 residues. Per germline, CDR1 SGHNT and CDR2 YYREEE (reference sequence). As DNA, the CDR3 is TGTGCCAGCAGCTTGGACAGGGAACAGCCCCAGCATTTT. This sequence encodes CASSLDREQPQHF.

The rearrangement links TRBV30 to TRBJ1-5; a weak D match, TRBD1 (5 bases). The CDR3 runs 13 residues. The germline V gene has CDR1 GTSNPN and CDR2 SVGIG (reference sequence). The V gene lost 0 bases and the J gene lost 5 bases, with 8 bases spanning the gap. Here the CDR3 reads CAWSVLRDQPQHF. The CDR3 bases are TGTGCCTGGAGTGTACTCAGGGATCAGCCCCAGCATTTT.

The chain uses TRBV6-5 and TRBJ1-2, with D unclear. The germline V gene has CDR1 MNHEY and CDR2 SVGAGI. The CDR3 has 15 amino acids. Trimming cost V 1 base and J 0 bases, with 9 bases left between them. The CDR3 is CASSYFRTANYGYTF. The CDR3 coding sequence is TGTGCCAGCAGTTACTTCAGAACAGCTAACTATGGCTACACCTTC.

The chain carries TRBV5-4 and TRBJ1-2; weak D call: TRBD1 (6 bases). The CDR3 runs 14 residues. Trimming took off 5 bases at V and 7 bases at J, with 18 bases between the two ends. CDR1 and CDR2 from the germline V gene are SGHNT and YYREEE (reference sequence). The CDR3: CASRNIRGASGYTF. In nucleotides, the CDR3 is TGTGCCAGCAGAAATATTCGGGGGGCAAGTGGCTACACCTTC.

The chain couples TRBV11-2 to TRBJ1-1; 7 nucleotides align to TRBD1. V gave up 5 bases and J gave up 3 bases; unmatched junction bases: 9. CDR1 is SGHAT, CDR2 FQNNGV, per germline. The CDR3 runs 15 residues. CDR3 sequence reads: CASSGQVWFDTEAFF. The CDR3 region has the DNA TGTGCCAGCAGCGGACAGGTTTGGTTCGACACTGAAGCTTTCTTT.

A single count supports this clone. V gene TRBV19 combines with J gene TRBJ1-6, with TRBD1 identical over 7 bases. Trimming removed 6 bases from V and 6 bases from J; junction bases left unmatched: 5. This CDR3 is 14 amino acids long. Germline CDR1 and CDR2: LNHDA and SQIVND (reference sequence). The CDR3 here is CASRAGQINSPLHF. DNA for the CDR3: TGTGCCAGTAGGGCGGGACAGATTAATTCACCCCTCCACTTT. Using reference TRBV19 and TRBJ1-6 for the parts outside the CDR3, the full variable domain is DGGITQSPKYLFRKEGQNVTLSCEQNLNHDAMYWYRQDPGQGLRLIYYSQIVNDFQKGDIAEGYSVSREKKESFPLTVTSAQKNPTAFYLCASRAGQINSPLHFGNGTRLTVT.

J is TRBJ1-1 and V is TRBV18; unclear D gene. CDR3 length: 14 amino acids. From germline, CDR1 is KGHSH and CDR2 LQKENI. With 3 bases removed from V and 3 bases from J, the gap between germline ends came to 11 bases. As DNA, the CDR3 is TGTGCCAGCTCACCGCGGGGTACGGACACTGAAGCTTTCTTT. Protein sequence: CASSPRGTDTEAFF.

The chain joins TRBV6-1 to TRBJ1-2; a weak D match, TRBD1 (6 bases). Deletions cut 2 bases from V and 14 bases from J, with 12 bases between. Germline CDR1 MNHNS, CDR2 SASEGT. CDR3 length: 11 residues. The CDR3 sequence: CASSETGAITF. The CDR3, as DNA: TGTGCCAGCAGTGAAACGGGGGCAATTACCTTC.

The chain is built from TRBV7-2 and TRBJ1-2; TRBD1 matches 8 bases. CDR1 and CDR2 from the germline V gene are SGHTA and FQGNSA. The CDR3 contains 13 residues. J gave up 5 bases and V 5 bases, and 4 bases lay outside the gene matches. In DNA form, the CDR3 reads TGTGCCAGCAGCACCGGACAGGGTTATGGCTACACCTTC. Its protein is CASSTGQGYGYTF.

This clone showed up just a few times. The V and J genes are TRBV10-3 and TRBJ1-2; TRBD1 matches at 9 bases. The V gene's germline CDR1 is ENHRY and CDR2 SYGVKD. The CDR3 contains 14 residues. The V gene end was trimmed by 3 bases and the J gene end by 2 bases; junction bases not matched to a gene: 1. For the CDR3, the DNA is TGTGCCATCAGTGAAGGGACAGGGAACTATGGCTACACCTTC. Translated: CAISEGTGNYGYTF.

The CDR3 nucleotides are TGTGCCAGTAGTGATACAGGGGTAGATGAAAAACTGTTTTTT. It is translated as CASSDTGVDEKLFF. This chain links TRBV19 with TRBJ1-4; 7 nucleotides line up with TRBD1. The junction had 6 bases not matched to a gene; V was cut back by 5 bases and J by 6 bases. Germline assignment: CDR1 LNHDA and CDR2 SQIVND (reference sequence). CDR3 length: 14 residues.

The chain is built from TRBV2 and TRBJ1-6, with D unclear. The CDR3 contains 18 residues. Trimming shortened V by 9 bases and J by 0 bases, and 21 bases separated the two germline ends. From germline, CDR1 is SNHLY and CDR2 FYNNEI. CDR3 sequence: CASQTGVLLSSYNSPLHF. CDR3 in DNA: TGTGCCAGTCAGACGGGAGTTCTTTTAAGCTCCTATAATTCACCCCTCCACTTT.

The V gene is TRBV5-1, the J gene TRBJ1-2; 10 nucleotides match TRBD1. CDR3 size: 13 residues. Germline V gene lookup returns CDR1 SGHRS and CDR2 YFSETQ. V was pared by 3 bases and J by 6 bases, with 2 bases of the junction left unmatched. CDR3 in DNA: TGCGCCAGCAGCTGGACAGGGGGAGATGGCTACACCTTC. Protein product: CASSWTGGDGYTF.

The chain joins TRBV7-2 to TRBJ1-3, with D perhaps TRBD1 (5 bases). CDR1 is SGHTA, CDR2 FQGNSA, per germline. The CDR3 consists of 15 residues. V was pared by 5 bases and J by 0 bases, with 11 bases between. The CDR3 is CASSNTGSSGNTIYF. The CDR3 nucleotides read TGTGCCAGCAGCAACACAGGAAGCTCTGGAAACACCATATATTTT.

The rearrangement joins TRBV20-1 to TRBJ1-6; D remains ambiguous. In germline, CDR1 is DFQATT, CDR2 SNEGSKA (reference sequence). This CDR3 is built from 10 residues. V was pared by 3 bases and J by 10 bases, with 4 bases between. The CDR3 coding sequence is TGCAGTGCTAGGGGCTCACCCCTCCACTTT. Translation gives CSARGSPLHF.

This clone was observed a single time. The chain carries TRBV19 and TRBJ1-5; 7 bases map to TRBD1. V was pared by 5 bases and J by 5 bases, with 6 bases of the junction left unmatched. The CDR3 totals 14 residues. CDR1 and CDR2 from the germline V gene are LNHDA and SQIVND (reference sequence). CDR3 region: CASSPGQADQPQHF. The CDR3 bases are TGTGCCAGTAGTCCTGGACAGGCCGATCAGCCCCAGCATTTT.

The chain joins TRBV7-9 to TRBJ2-1, with D unresolved. Germline-derived CDR1 and CDR2 are SEHNR and FQNEAQ (reference sequence). The CDR3 loop spans 13 amino acids. The V end lost 3 bases, the J end lost 4 bases, and 7 bases lay between the germline ends. This chain's CDR3 is CASSLTLYNEQFF. CDR3 sequence (DNA): TGTGCCAGCAGCTTGACCCTGTACAATGAGCAGTTCTTC.

The V gene is TRBV7-9, the J gene TRBJ2-7; D uncertain. CDR1 and CDR2 from the germline V gene are SEHNR and FQNEAQ (reference sequence). There are 15 residues in the CDR3. With 1 base removed from V and 0 bases from J, the gap between germline ends came to 10 bases. Here the CDR3 reads CASSLGATSSYEQYF. CDR3 DNA sequence: TGTGCCAGCAGCTTAGGGGCCACGAGCTCCTACGAGCAGTACTTC.

This clone was observed once. The chain links TRBV2 to TRBJ1-3, with D possibly being TRBD1 (6 bases). V was trimmed by 2 bases and J by 4 bases, leaving 9 bases between them. Germline V gene data show CDR1 as SNHLY and CDR2 as FYNNEI. The CDR3 sequence is 14 residues long. The CDR3 is CASSEQGTGNTIYF. The CDR3 bases are TGTGCCAGCAGTGAACAGGGGACAGGAAACACCATATATTTT.

This chain joins TRBV7-8 and TRBJ1-6; D remains unclear. Germline V gives CDR1 SGHVS, CDR2 FQNEAQ. The CDR3 sequence is 15 residues long. The germline V and J ends were trimmed by 3 bases and 2 bases, with 8 bases remaining between them. The CDR3 region is CASSFDSTYNSPLHF. CDR3 DNA sequence: TGTGCCAGCAGCTTTGACTCTACCTATAATTCACCCCTCCACTTT.

This clone appeared a single time. The chain is built from TRBV3-1 (or the pseudogene TRBV3-2) and TRBJ1-2; 7 bases line up with TRBD1. V lost 1 base, J lost 7 bases, and 15 bases stayed unmatched. From germline, CDR1 is LGHDT and CDR2 YNNKEL (reference sequence). This CDR3 comprises 17 residues. CDR3 bases: TGTGCCAGCAGCCAAGCGCTAGGGGGCAGGCCCACAAGTGGCTACACCTTC. Its translation: CASSQALGGRPTSGYTF.

The chain has TRBV3-1 (or the pseudogene TRBV3-2) and TRBJ1-2; 12 bases are a match to TRBD1. V shed 3 bases and J 8 bases; nucleotides not matched to a gene: 7. The CDR3 extends over 15 amino acids. From germline, CDR1 is LGHDT and CDR2 YNNKEL (reference sequence). CDR3 nucleotides: TGTGCCAGCAGCCACGGGGACAGGGGGCGAGGGGGCTACACCTTC. Protein sequence: CASSHGDRGRGGYTF.

This clone showed up just a few times. V gene TRBV7-9 combines with J gene TRBJ1-2; D gene uncertain. Trimming removed 10 bases at V and 7 bases at J, with 13 bases between. Germline assignment: CDR1 SEHNR and CDR2 FQNEAQ (reference sequence). The CDR3 runs 11 residues. CDR3 in amino acids: CATLQSGGYTF. CDR3 DNA: TGTGCCACCCTTCAAAGCGGTGGCTACACCTTC.

This clone was observed a single time. The CDR3 bases are TGTGCCAGCAGCGCCCGGGACGGAAATAGCAATCAGCCCCAGCATTTT. This encodes CASSARDGNSNQPQHF. This chain connects TRBV7-8 to TRBJ1-5, with D perhaps TRBD1 (5 bases). The V end was cut by 5 bases, the J end by 0 bases, with 14 bases between. The germline V gene encodes CDR1 SGHVS and CDR2 FQNEAQ. The CDR3 extends over 16 amino acids.

V and J are TRBV5-1 and TRBJ1-1; D is unclear. Germline CDR1 reads SGHRS; CDR2 reads YFSETQ. The CDR3 spans 14 residues. The V and J ends lost 3 bases and 1 base respectively, with 10 bases between them. The CDR3 spells CASSSDGSNTEAFF. CDR3 nucleotide sequence: TGCGCCAGCAGCTCGGACGGATCGAACACTGAAGCTTTCTTT. Looking up the rest from reference TRBV5-1 and TRBJ1-1 gives the full variable domain: KAGVTQTPRYLIKTRGQQVTLSCSPISGHRSVSWYQQTPGQGLQFLFEYFSETQRNKGNFPGRFSGRQFSNSRSEMNVSTLELGDSALYLCASSSDGSNTEAFFGQGTRLTVV.